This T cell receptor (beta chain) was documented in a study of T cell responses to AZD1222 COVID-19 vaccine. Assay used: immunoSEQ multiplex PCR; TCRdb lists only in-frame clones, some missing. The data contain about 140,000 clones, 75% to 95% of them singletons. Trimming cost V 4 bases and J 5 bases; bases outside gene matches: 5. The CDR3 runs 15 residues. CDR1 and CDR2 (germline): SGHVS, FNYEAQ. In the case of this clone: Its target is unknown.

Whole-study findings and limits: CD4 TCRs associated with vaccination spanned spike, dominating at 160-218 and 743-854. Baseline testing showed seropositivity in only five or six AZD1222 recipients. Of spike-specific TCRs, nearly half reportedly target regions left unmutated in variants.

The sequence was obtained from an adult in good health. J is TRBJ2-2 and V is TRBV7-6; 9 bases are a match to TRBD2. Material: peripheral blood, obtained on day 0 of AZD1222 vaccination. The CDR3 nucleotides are TGTGCCAGCAGCTCCGGGACTAGCCCTACCGGGGAGCTGTTTTTT. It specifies CASSSGTSPTGELFF.